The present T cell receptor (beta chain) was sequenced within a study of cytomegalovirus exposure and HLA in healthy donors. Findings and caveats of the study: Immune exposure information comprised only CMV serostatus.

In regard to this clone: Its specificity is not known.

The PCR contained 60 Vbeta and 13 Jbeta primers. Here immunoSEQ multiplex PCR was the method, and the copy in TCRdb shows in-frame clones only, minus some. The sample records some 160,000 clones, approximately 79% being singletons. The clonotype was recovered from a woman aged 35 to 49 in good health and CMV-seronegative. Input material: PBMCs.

CDR3 sequence: CASSPAGTGVNQPQHF. The CDR3 DNA reads TGTGCCAGCTCACCCGCCGGGACAGGGGTTAATCAGCCCCAGCATTTT. The chain joins TRBV18 to TRBJ1-5, with TRBD1 matching over 10 bases. V gave up 3 bases and J gave up 4 bases; unmatched junction bases: 6. The CDR3 loop spans 16 amino acids. CDR1 and CDR2 from the germline V gene are KGHSH and LQKENI.